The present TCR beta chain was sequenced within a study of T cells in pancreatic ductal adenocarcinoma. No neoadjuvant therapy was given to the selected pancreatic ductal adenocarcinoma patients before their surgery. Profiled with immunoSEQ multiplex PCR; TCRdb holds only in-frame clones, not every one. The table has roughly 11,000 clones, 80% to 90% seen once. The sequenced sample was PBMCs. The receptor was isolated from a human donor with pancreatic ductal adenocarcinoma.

The CDR3 coding sequence is TGTGCCAGCAGCGCCGGAGGGGTCTCCTACGAGCAGTACTTC. This codes for CASSAGGVSYEQYF. This chain uses TRBV11-2 with TRBJ2-7, with a weak D call TRBD2 (6 bases). With 5 bases removed from V and 0 bases from J, the gap between germline ends came to 11 bases. The CDR3 spans 14 residues. CDR1 is SGHAT and CDR2 is FQNNGV in the germline V gene.